Shown below are 24 T cell receptor beta chains from a single sample sequenced in a study of blood T cell repertoires in COVID-19. The repertoire was sequenced with immunoSEQ multiplex PCR; TCRdb's copy has only in-frame clones and lacks some. The sample has some 250,000 clones, 83% seen once. The sequenced sample consisted of peripheral blood. The receptors shown here come from an elderly man with acute or convalescent COVID-19.

This rearrangement joins TRBV7-2 to TRBJ2-7; tentative D call: TRBD2 (5 bases). This CDR3 region has 16 residues. V was pared by 2 bases and J by 0 bases, with 14 bases between. Germline V gene sequence: CDR1 SGHTA, CDR2 FQGNSA. In DNA, the CDR3 is TGTGCCAGCAGCTTACTCGCTAGCCAGAGCTCCTACGAGCAGTACTTC. It translates to CASSLLASQSSYEQYF.

This clone was picked up one time. The J gene is TRBJ2-7, the V gene TRBV2; 9 nucleotides line up with TRBD2. The CDR3 contains 17 residues. In germline, CDR1 is SNHLY, CDR2 FYNNEI. Trimming cost V 1 base and J 5 bases; bases outside gene matches: 12. The CDR3 region has the DNA TGTGCCAGCAGTGAAGGATGGTCAAGCGGGGGGTCCCACGAGCAGTACTTC. Protein product: CASSEGWSSGGSHEQYF.

This clone was detected once. V gene TRBV10-3 combines with J gene TRBJ1-5, with D unresolved. Trimming stripped 2 bases from V and 8 bases from J, with 7 bases between. The CDR3 is made up of 12 amino acids. Germline loops: CDR1 ENHRY, CDR2 SYGVKD. CDR3 loop: CAISEPGEPQHF. CDR3 DNA: TGTGCCATCAGTGAGCCCGGAGAGCCCCAGCATTTT.

The V gene is TRBV6-5, the J gene TRBJ1-6; 8 bases match TRBD1. J was trimmed by 7 bases and V by 7 bases; bases with no gene match: 3. The CDR3 is made up of 13 amino acids. CDR1 is MNHEY, CDR2 SVGAGI, per germline. Written as DNA, the CDR3 is TGTGCCAGCAACCGGGACAGGAATTCACCCCTCCACTTT. Translated, it gives CASNRDRNSPLHF.

The rearrangement links TRBV12-3 or TRBV12-4 to TRBJ1-5, with 8 positions matching TRBD1. The CDR3 consists of 13 residues. J gave up 6 bases and V 9 bases, and 7 bases lay outside the gene matches. The CDR3 region has the DNA TGTGCCAGAAGAGGACAGGGTGGTCAGCCCCAGCATTTT. Translation gives CARRGQGGQPQHF.

V is TRBV2 and J is TRBJ1-6; 8 bases line up with TRBD1. In germline, CDR1 is SNHLY, CDR2 FYNNEI. CDR3 length: 16 residues. V lost 6 bases to trimming and J lost 10 bases; unmatched junction nucleotides: 14. CDR3 amino acids: CASSDPGQVIGSPLHF. In DNA form, the CDR3 reads TGTGCCAGCAGCGACCCGGGACAGGTTATTGGGTCACCCCTCCACTTT.

As to this clone: The sample contains more than one DNA sequence encoding this CDR3. This chain links TRBV30 with TRBJ1-5, with D tentatively TRBD1 (5 bases). Germline lookup yields CDR1 GTSNPN and CDR2 SVGIG (reference sequence). There are 15 residues in the CDR3. V was clipped by 0 bases and J by 2 bases, with 11 bases between them. This CDR3 reads CAWSVGGAGNQPQHF. CDR3 DNA: TGTGCCTGGAGTGTAGGCGGGGCGGGCAATCAGCCCCAGCATTTT. The full variable domain, its missing parts supplied by reference TRBV30 and TRBJ1-5, is SQTIHQWPATLVQPVGSPLSLECTVEGTSNPNLYWYRQAAGRGLQLLFYSVGIGQISSEVPQNLSASRPQDRQFILSSKKLLLSDSGFYLCAWSVGGAGNQPQHFGDGTRLSIL.

This chain links TRBV5-4 with TRBJ2-5, with 8 positions matching TRBD2. The CDR3 consists of 15 residues. Germline V CDR1 and CDR2: SGHNT, YYREEE (reference sequence). V shed 2 bases and J 4 bases; nucleotides not matched to a gene: 7. The DNA of the CDR3 is TGTGCCAGCAGCTTTCGGGGGGGCCGGGGAGAGACCCAGTACTTC. This sequence encodes CASSFRGGRGETQYF.

A note on this clone: The junction does not match germline at one end; this may be a read error. The V gene is TRBV6-5, the J gene TRBJ1-2, with D perhaps matching TRBD1 (6 bases). The CDR3 loop spans 13 amino acids. Germline CDR1 and CDR2: MNHEY and SVGAGI. As DNA, the CDR3 is TGTGCCAGCAGTCCAACTACCGGGACACCCTGGTCCTTC. Translated: CASSPTTGTPWSF.

The rearrangement uses TRBV18 and TRBJ2-1; maybe TRBD2 (5 bases). V shed 3 bases and J shed 9 bases, with 9 bases lying between them. The CDR3 spans 12 residues. Germline V gives CDR1 KGHSH, CDR2 LQKENI. The CDR3 loop is CASSPTGSEQFF. The CDR3 DNA reads as TGTGCCAGCTCACCGACGGGGAGTGAGCAGTTCTTC.

This clone appeared many times. This CDR3 is CASSSPGTSGSVEQYF. CDR3 sequence (DNA): TGCGCCAGCAGCAGTCCCGGGACTAGCGGGAGTGTCGAGCAGTACTTC. The gene calls are TRBV5-1 and TRBJ2-7; 14 positions agree with TRBD2. Germline CDR1 and CDR2: SGHRS and YFSETQ. The V and J ends lost 4 bases and 6 bases, in that order; junction bases with no gene match: 9. There are 16 residues in the CDR3.

The gene calls are TRBV27 and TRBJ1-1; unclear D gene. The CDR3 extends over 15 amino acids. Between the trimmed V and J ends, which lost 1 base and 0 bases, there was a span of 9 bases. Germline CDR1 is MNHEY and CDR2 is SMNVEV (reference sequence). The CDR3 sequence is CASSLYPEMNTEAFF. The CDR3 DNA follows: TGTGCCAGCAGTTTATATCCCGAGATGAACACTGAAGCTTTCTTT.

This clone was found a few times. The same CDR3 is also encoded by other DNA sequences in this sample. The chain is built from TRBV5-1 and TRBJ2-5, with 7 bases that match TRBD1. The CDR3 is made up of 14 amino acids. J was trimmed by 4 bases and V by 0 bases; bases with no gene match: 3. From germline, CDR1 is SGHRS and CDR2 YFSETQ. The CDR3 spells CASSLGQGRETQYF. The CDR3 DNA follows: TGCGCCAGCAGCTTGGGACAGGGAAGAGAGACCCAGTACTTC.

This chain uses TRBV6-1 with TRBJ2-7; 8 positions agree with TRBD1. The CDR3 runs 15 residues. Germline assignment: CDR1 MNHNS and CDR2 SASEGT. V lost 2 bases and J lost 2; bases outside the gene matches: 5. The CDR3 DNA sequence: TGTGCCAGCAGTGAAACTCCGGGACAGGCCTACGAGCAGTACTTC. The encoded protein is CASSETPGQAYEQYF.

This chain connects TRBV28 to TRBJ2-7; no clear D. This CDR3 has 13 residues. CDR1 is MDHEN, CDR2 SYDVKM, per germline. V lost 6 bases to trimming and J lost 3 bases, with 12 bases between them. The CDR3 protein is CASRLGTNYEQYF. The CDR3 DNA follows: TGTGCCAGCAGGCTAGGAACTAACTACGAGCAGTACTTC.

The genes are TRBV25-1 and TRBJ1-1; D might be TRBD1 (5 bases). The germline CDR1 and CDR2 sequences are MGHDK and SYGVNS. This CDR3 is built from 15 residues. Trimming shortened V by 2 bases and J by 8 bases, and 18 bases separated the two germline ends. This CDR3 reads CASSETGLTGPEAFF. The CDR3 DNA reads TGTGCCAGCAGTGAAACAGGTTTAACCGGACCCGAAGCTTTCTTT.

This chain links TRBV5-4 with TRBJ2-1; 9 nucleotides line up with TRBD1. Unmatched junction bases numbered 7, after V lost 3 bases and J lost 6 bases. Germline V lookup: CDR1 SGHNT, CDR2 YYREEE (reference sequence). CDR3 length: 15 amino acids. The CDR3 is CASSWGTGKSNEQFF. Here the CDR3 DNA reads TGTGCCAGCAGCTGGGGGACAGGGAAGAGCAATGAGCAGTTCTTC.

The J gene is TRBJ1-2, the V gene TRBV10-3; tentative D call: TRBD1 (5 bases). The CDR3 covers 14 residues. The V and J ends lost 5 bases and 3 bases respectively, with 13 bases between them. Germline values: CDR1 ENHRY, CDR2 SYGVKD. CDR3: CAISRERGDYGYTF. Here the CDR3 DNA reads TGTGCCATCAGTAGGGAACGGGGGGACTATGGCTACACCTTC.

The chain joins TRBV19 to TRBJ2-4; 9 bases map to TRBD1. The CDR3 is 13 amino acids. J was trimmed by 6 bases and V by 10 bases; bases with no gene match: 7. Germline CDR1 is LNHDA and CDR2 is SQIVND (reference sequence). The CDR3 region has the DNA TGTGCCACCCGGGACAGGGCTACAAACATTCAGTACTTC. Amino acid sequence: CATRDRATNIQYF.

The CDR3 spells CASSQGTSGGRDTQYF. The CDR3 DNA sequence: TGTGCCAGCAGCCAAGGAACTAGCGGGGGCAGGGATACGCAGTATTTT. The rearrangement uses TRBV3-1 (or the pseudogene TRBV3-2) and TRBJ2-3, with 11 positions matching TRBD2. V was clipped by 1 base and J by 6 bases; unmatched bases: 6. The CDR3 spans 16 residues. Germline CDR1 and CDR2: LGHDT and YNNKEL (reference sequence).

The rearrangement uses TRBV3-1 (or the pseudogene TRBV3-2) and TRBJ2-1; 7 positions match TRBD2. The CDR3 consists of 13 residues. After removal of 6 bases from V and 7 bases from J, the junction contained 6 bases not matched to a gene. Germline V CDR1 and CDR2: LGHDT, YNNKEL (reference sequence). Written as DNA, the CDR3 is TGTGCCAGCAGGTTGGCGGGAGTAAATGAGCAGTTCTTC. As protein: CASRLAGVNEQFF.

V is TRBV18 and J is TRBJ2-7; 7 bases align to TRBD1. The germline gives CDR1 KGHSH, CDR2 LQKENI. Losses at the gene ends were 3 bases for V and 2 bases for J; bases not matched to a gene: 1. This CDR3 region has 13 residues. DNA for the CDR3: TGTGCCAGCTCACCTGACAGGGCCTACGAGCAGTACTTC. Translated, it gives CASSPDRAYEQYF.

CDR3 region: CASSLWAGDRGAFF. CDR3 DNA sequence: TGTGCCAGCAGTTTATGGGCGGGCGACAGGGGTGCTTTCTTT. The J gene is TRBJ1-1, the V gene TRBV27, with 8 bases identical to TRBD1. CDR3 size: 14 residues. The germline gives CDR1 MNHEY, CDR2 SMNVEV (reference sequence). Trimming cost V 1 base and J 11 bases; bases outside gene matches: 9.

The rearrangement joins TRBV18 to TRBJ2-2, with a weak D call TRBD1 (6 bases). The V gene's germline CDR1 is KGHSH and CDR2 LQKENI. This CDR3 is 14 amino acids long. V shed 5 bases and J shed 5 bases, with 12 bases lying between them. The DNA for the CDR3 is TGTGCCAGCTCAAAAAACAGGGATACCGGGGAGCTGTTTTTT. Amino acid sequence: CASSKNRDTGELFF.